This TCR beta chain was profiled in a study of T-cell memory formation after mild COVID-19. The overall study: Each donor largely had its own TCR clusters.

CDR1 is SGHDT, CDR2 YYEEEE, per germline. V was cut by 0 bases and J by 6 bases, with 6 bases left in between. The length of the CDR3 is 12 residues. This clonotype has more than one count but fewer than ten. The antigen is undetermined. Whole-study findings and limits: Clones that got smaller from day 15 to 85 had even CD4/CD8, while clones growing later tipped toward CD4+. Some SARS-CoV-2-responding clones were already detected in memory before infection.

Barcoded TCR alpha and TCR beta cDNA libraries with UMIs came from 5'RACE using constant-segment primers. TCRdb fed the 5' RACE reads into MiXCR, producing one record per CDR3 protein. The table shows about half a million distinct CDR3 sequences, with about 20% occurring only once. Material for sequencing was PBMCs or a T cell subset sorted from them (not recorded which). This chain joins TRBV5-6 and TRBJ1-2; D unresolved. The TCR originated in an adult woman who had mild COVID-19 (a few samples of this study predate the infection). Cell type and time point are not known. The CDR3 here is CASSLGENGYTF. The CDR3 nucleotides read TGTGCCAGCAGCTTGGGAGAGAATGGCTACACCTTC.